This note documents a single T cell receptor (beta chain) sequence. The entry originates in a study of blood T cell repertoires in COVID-19. About the study: Collection of acute and convalescent COVID-19 samples took place in the United States, Italy and Spain. T cells, B-cell-depleted T cells, or PBMCs supplied cDNA or gDNA.

Per the authors' pipeline: The assay estimated nucleated cells by amplifying reference gene primers. The protocol was immunoSEQ multiplex PCR, while the TCRdb copy is restricted to in-frame clones and leaves out a portion. V and J calls and clone size come straight from that table; D and trimming were deduced from the DNA. Of 150,000 to 200,000 clones listed, 87% are singletons. This CDR3 contains 12 residues. V dropped 8 bases and J dropped 5 bases, with 12 bases sitting between them. Germline lookup yields CDR1 LNHNV and CDR2 YYDKDF (reference sequence). The chain is built from TRBV15 and TRBJ1-1; D is perhaps TRBD1 (6 bases). The origin of this receptor is a man aged 18 to 30 with active or convalescent COVID-19. Sequenced input: peripheral blood. The chain's CDR3 is CATSSRGTEAFF. CDR3 coding DNA: TGTGCCACCTCATCGAGGGGGACTGAAGCTTTCTTT.